This entry concerns a single T cell receptor beta chain. Allocation to cohorts depended on clinical history reported by the participants. Per the study methods: Researchers report that nucleated cell counts were estimated from reference gene primer amplification. Repertoires were generated with immunoSEQ multiplex PCR, while TCRdb's copy carries only in-frame clones and drops some. Clone size and the V and J calls come from that table; the DNA yielded D and trimming. The data show 180,000 or so clones, approximately 92% seen once. Germline V gene sequence: CDR1 SQVTM, CDR2 ANQGSEA. The CDR3 runs 15 residues. J was trimmed by 0 bases and V by 3 bases; bases with no gene match: 5. The sample comes from a study of blood T cell repertoires in COVID-19.

V and J are TRBV29-1 and TRBJ2-5; 9 bases fit TRBD1. The specimen sequenced was PBMCs or T cells enriched from blood (not recorded which). This sequence was found in a woman in her thirties or forties with acute COVID-19. This chain's CDR3 is CSVDKGDRDQETQYF. The CDR3 coding sequence is TGCAGCGTTGACAAAGGGGACAGGGACCAAGAGACCCAGTACTTC.